The T cell receptor beta chain described here comes from a study of CD8 T cells in ankylosing spondylitis. The germline V gene has CDR1 SGHDN and CDR2 FVKESK. This CDR3 has 13 amino acids. The V end lost 3 bases, the J end lost 6 bases, and 12 bases lay between the germline ends. TCRdb redid the calling of the 5' RACE reads with MiXCR, one entry per CDR3 protein. Found here are roughly 160,000 distinct CDR3 sequences, 9.8% of them singletons; the top ten hold about 16%. Study-wide results and limits: Reportedly, significant enrichment of disease-linked clones occurred in matched ankylosing spondylitis synovial fluid. Ankylosing spondylitis blood appeared to be characterized by a TCR beta motif of eight or nine highly homologous variants.

With respect to this clonotype: The antigen is undetermined.

The sample taken for sequencing was blood, either unsorted or a sorted T cell fraction (not recorded which). The sequence was obtained from a female donor with ankylosing spondylitis or in good health (not recorded which). The rearrangement joins TRBV14 to TRBJ2-7, with unresolved D. This CDR3 reads CASSQGSPSEQYF. The CDR3, as DNA: TGTGCCAGCAGCCAGGGCTCCCCCTCCGAGCAGTACTTC.